Shown below are 29 T cell receptor beta chains from a single sample sequenced in a study of blood T cell repertoires in COVID-19. Produced via immunoSEQ multiplex PCR; TCRdb's table is partial and in-frame only. This table has under 250,000 clones, over 75% appearing once. Sequenced: peripheral blood. Receptors originate from a woman aged 40 to 50 with acute or convalescent COVID-19.

The rearrangement uses TRBV10-2 and TRBJ1-1; TRBD1 might be the D (6 bases). Looked up from germline, CDR1 is WSHSY and CDR2 is SAAADI. The V gene lost 6 bases and the J gene lost 1 base, with 9 bases spanning the gap. This CDR3 spans 13 amino acids. The CDR3 region has the DNA TGCGCCAGCAGAGGACAGCCGAACACTGAAGCTTTCTTT. Its protein product is CASRGQPNTEAFF.

The V call is TRBV15, the J call TRBJ2-3; TRBD2 matches at 7 bases. CDR3 length equals 16 residues. V was pared by 5 bases and J by 3 bases, with 11 bases of the junction left unmatched. Germline V gene sequence: CDR1 LNHNV, CDR2 YYDKDF (reference sequence). CDR3: CATSLRVGGVTDTQYF. For the CDR3, the DNA is TGTGCCACCAGCTTACGAGTGGGGGGGGTGACAGATACGCAGTATTTT.

J is TRBJ2-6 and V is TRBV30; 10 positions match TRBD1. Germline CDR1 GTSNPN, CDR2 SVGIG (reference sequence). V was clipped by 5 bases and J by 0 bases; unmatched bases: 7. The CDR3 spans 17 residues. Written as DNA, the CDR3 is TGTGCCTGGTTCCGGGGACAGGGGCGCTCTGGGGCCAACGTCCTGACTTTC. Its translation is CAWFRGQGRSGANVLTF.

CDR3 coding DNA: TGTGCCAGCAGCGCTCTACAGGGATGGGATGGCTACACCTTC. This sequence encodes CASSALQGWDGYTF. The chain links TRBV9 to TRBJ1-2; weak D call: TRBD1 (6 bases). CDR1 and CDR2 (germline): SGDLS, YYNGEE. Trimming removed 3 bases at V and 6 bases at J, with 15 bases between. This CDR3 has 14 residues.

This clone was recorded once. This chain connects TRBV30 to TRBJ1-1, with D unclear. CDR3 length: 13 residues. V was pared by 0 bases and J by 2 bases, with 7 bases between. Germline CDR1 GTSNPN, CDR2 SVGIG (reference sequence). CDR3 amino acids: CAWSVTVNTEAFF. The CDR3 DNA is TGTGCCTGGAGTGTAACAGTCAACACTGAAGCTTTCTTT. The variable domain in full, completed from reference TRBV30 and TRBJ1-1, reads SQTIHQWPATLVQPVGSPLSLECTVEGTSNPNLYWYRQAAGRGLQLLFYSVGIGQISSEVPQNLSASRPQDRQFILSSKKLLLSDSGFYLCAWSVTVNTEAFFGQGTRLTVV.

This rearrangement joins TRBV11-3 to TRBJ2-2; 8 bases fit TRBD1. The CDR3 sequence is 16 residues long. CDR1 and CDR2 (germline): SGHNT, YENEEA. The trim removed 4 bases at V and 0 bases at J, leaving 4 bases unmatched. The CDR3 sequence is CASSSRTGPNTGELFF. As DNA, the CDR3 is TGTGCCAGCAGCTCCCGGACAGGGCCGAACACCGGGGAGCTGTTTTTT.

The rearrangement joins TRBV19 to TRBJ1-4; perhaps TRBD1 as D (5 bases). This CDR3 spans 14 amino acids. The germline V and J ends were trimmed by 7 bases and 5 bases, with 14 bases remaining between them. From germline, CDR1 is LNHDA and CDR2 SQIVND (reference sequence). In DNA form, the CDR3 reads TGTGCCAGTAAGGGGAGGCAGGGAAATGAAAAACTGTTTTTT. Its translation is CASKGRQGNEKLFF.

The V gene is TRBV7-7, the J gene TRBJ2-7; D is unclear. The V gene's germline CDR1 is SSHAT and CDR2 FNYEAQ (reference sequence). The CDR3 has 15 residues. Trimming shortened V by 0 bases and J by 4 bases, and 13 bases separated the two germline ends. Here the CDR3 reads CASSLARSRKYEQYV. In DNA, the CDR3 is TGTGCCAGCAGCTTAGCTAGGTCGCGGAAGTACGAGCAGTACGTC.

This chain connects TRBV6-2 or TRBV6-3 to TRBJ1-5; perhaps TRBD1 as D (5 bases). V gave up 5 bases and J gave up 9 bases, with 11 bases separating them. The CDR3 is 12 residues long. The V gene's germline CDR1 is MNHEY and CDR2 SVGEGT. This CDR3 reads CASSPMGGPQHF. The CDR3, as DNA: TGTGCCAGCAGTCCGATGGGGGGGCCCCAGCATTTT.

The chain recombines TRBV12-3 or TRBV12-4 with TRBJ1-2; D is perhaps TRBD1 (6 bases). Deletions cut 5 bases from V and 6 bases from J, with 13 bases between. The CDR3 loop spans 13 amino acids. CDR3 in amino acids: CASSPGQIDGYTF. The DNA of the CDR3 is TGTGCCAGCAGTCCCGGACAGATTGATGGCTACACCTTC.

The CDR3 DNA reads TGTGCCAGCAGTTTATCTTTTACGGGGGATTATGGCTACACCTTC. This translates into CASSLSFTGDYGYTF. This chain links TRBV27 with TRBJ1-2; weak D call: TRBD1 (5 bases). Trimming shortened V by 0 bases and J by 5 bases, and 13 bases separated the two germline ends. Germline assignment: CDR1 MNHEY and CDR2 SMNVEV (reference sequence). This CDR3 is built from 15 residues.

Notes on this clone: The sample holds other DNA sequences that translate to the same CDR3. This sequence joins TRBV2 and TRBJ1-1; no firm D call. The CDR3 is 13 amino acids. Germline loops: CDR1 SNHLY, CDR2 FYNNEI. Trimming pared 1 base from V and 5 bases from J, leaving 8 bases between. As DNA, the CDR3 is TGTGCCAGCAGTGAAGAGGGAGGGACTGAAGCTTTCTTT. This translates into CASSEEGGTEAFF.

The genes are TRBV10-3 and TRBJ1-2, with TRBD1 matching over 8 bases. The ends lost 5 bases at V and 7 bases at J; junction bases unmatched: 15. Germline V gene data show CDR1 as ENHRY and CDR2 as SYGVKD. The CDR3 consists of 16 residues. The CDR3: CAISSEGQGRIGGYTF. The CDR3 DNA reads TGTGCCATCAGTTCGGAAGGACAGGGTAGGATAGGTGGCTACACCTTC.

This clone was found a few times. J is TRBJ2-2 and V is TRBV25-1, with 12 bases aligning to TRBD2. Germline lookup yields CDR1 MGHDK and CDR2 SYGVNS. J gave up 0 bases and V 4 bases, and 6 bases lay outside the gene matches. The CDR3 contains 18 residues. CDR3 region: CASSGGLAGNSNTGELFF. The CDR3 nucleotides read TGTGCCAGCAGTGGTGGACTAGCGGGGAACTCGAACACCGGGGAGCTGTTTTTT.

The chain has TRBV3-1 (or the pseudogene TRBV3-2) and TRBJ1-1; possibly TRBD1 for D (5 bases). V dropped 3 bases and J dropped 1 base, with 18 bases sitting between them. The CDR3 spans 17 residues. Per the germline V gene, CDR1 is LGHDT and CDR2 is YNNKEL (reference sequence). The DNA for the CDR3 is TGTGCCAGCAGCCACCGAGCCTCGACAGTTCCGAACACTGAAGCTTTCTTT. It yields the protein CASSHRASTVPNTEAFF.

This chain connects TRBV10-1 to TRBJ2-2; TRBD1 matches 10 bases. Losses at the gene ends were 6 bases for V and 6 bases for J; bases not matched to a gene: 7. Germline CDR1 WNHNN, CDR2 SYGVQD (reference sequence). This CDR3 comprises 15 residues. The CDR3 is CASRAGTGVAGELFF. For the CDR3, the DNA is TGCGCCAGCAGGGCCGGGACAGGGGTCGCCGGGGAGCTGTTTTTT.

This CDR3 reads CASIRKGGGTDTQYF. The CDR3 DNA sequence: TGTGCCAGCATCAGGAAGGGAGGTGGCACAGATACGCAGTATTTT. This chain joins TRBV2 and TRBJ2-3; TRBD2 might be the D (6 bases). The germline CDR1 and CDR2 sequences are SNHLY and FYNNEI. V was cut by 7 bases and J by 1 base, with 15 bases left in between. The CDR3 contains 15 residues.

The chain carries TRBV30 and TRBJ1-1; D ambiguous. V dropped 0 bases and J dropped 3 bases, with 20 bases sitting between them. Germline assignment: CDR1 GTSNPN and CDR2 SVGIG (reference sequence). The CDR3 is made up of 17 amino acids. CDR3 sequence: CAWSVRGRGRWDTEAFF. CDR3 DNA: TGTGCCTGGAGTGTAAGAGGCCGCGGTAGGTGGGACACTGAAGCTTTCTTT.

The CDR3 region has the DNA TGCGCCAGCGGACGGCGGCTAGCGGGGGGAAATGAGCAGTTCTTC. Translating gives CASGRRLAGGNEQFF. J is TRBJ2-1 and V is TRBV10-2, with TRBD2 matching over 11 bases. Trimming removed 8 bases from V and 7 bases from J; junction bases left unmatched: 10. CDR3 size: 15 residues. Germline values: CDR1 WSHSY, CDR2 SAAADI.

V usage is TRBV2 and J usage is TRBJ1-2; the D gene is possibly TRBD1 (6 bases). This CDR3 has 14 amino acids. Deletions cut 7 bases from V and 6 bases from J, with 18 bases between. Looked up from germline, CDR1 is SNHLY and CDR2 is FYNNEI. CDR3 sequence (DNA): TGTGCCAGCACCACGGGGGGCTGGATCGATGGCTACACCTTC. It encodes CASTTGGWIDGYTF.

This clone has a single count. The rearrangement links TRBV30 to TRBJ1-2, with a possible D match to TRBD1 (5 bases). The CDR3 is 12 residues long. V gave up 1 base and J gave up 7 bases, with 10 bases separating them. Germline CDR1 reads GTSNPN; CDR2 reads SVGIG (reference sequence). The chain's CDR3 is CAWSEQGGGYTF. Written as DNA, the CDR3 is TGTGCCTGGAGTGAGCAGGGCGGTGGCTACACCTTC.

This sequence joins TRBV2 and TRBJ1-1, with D hard to call. Germline values: CDR1 SNHLY, CDR2 FYNNEI. The germline V and J ends were trimmed by 8 bases and 6 bases, with 16 bases remaining between them. This CDR3 has 13 residues. The CDR3 coding sequence is TGTGCCAGCTCTGAGCCGGGAACCCCTGAAGCTTTCTTT. It translates to CASSEPGTPEAFF. The full variable domain, its missing parts supplied by reference TRBV2 and TRBJ1-1, is EPEVTQTPSHQVTQMGQEVILRCVPISNHLYFYWYRQILGQKVEFLVSFYNNEISEKSEIFDDQFSVERPDGSNFTLKIRSTKLEDSAMYFCASSEPGTPEAFFGQGTRLTVV.

The chain uses TRBV6-1 and TRBJ1-6; 10 bases align to TRBD1. CDR1 is MNHNS, CDR2 SASEGT, per germline. The V and J ends lost 6 bases and 14 bases, in that order; junction bases with no gene match: 10. This CDR3 is 14 amino acids long. The CDR3 DNA reads as TGTGCCAGCAGCCACGGACAGGGGGACTTTTCCCTCCACTTT. Translated: CASSHGQGDFSLHF.

The J gene is TRBJ2-1, the V gene TRBV4-1, with 8 nucleotides matching TRBD2. Unmatched junction bases numbered 10, after V lost 1 base and J lost 8 bases. The CDR3 runs 16 residues. CDR1 is MGHRA and CDR2 is YSYEKL in the germline V gene. The CDR3 reads CASSQVSAGVSDEQFF. The CDR3 nucleotides read TGCGCCAGCAGCCAAGTTTCAGCGGGGGTGTCGGATGAGCAGTTCTTC.

This clone was counted once. This sequence joins TRBV5-1 and TRBJ1-2; D gene unclear. The CDR3 consists of 15 residues. Germline loops: CDR1 SGHRS, CDR2 YFSETQ. V gave up 3 bases and J gave up 5 bases, with 17 bases separating them. The CDR3 DNA follows: TGCGCCAGCAGCTCCTCCGGTTCGTCAATATATGGCTACACCTTC. Translation: CASSSSGSSIYGYTF.

The CDR3 protein is CASEGRGSSTDTQYF. CDR3 coding DNA: TGTGCCAGCGAGGGGCGGGGGAGTAGCACAGATACGCAGTATTTT. The chain employs TRBV2 and TRBJ2-3, with 7 bases lining up with TRBD2. From germline, CDR1 is SNHLY and CDR2 FYNNEI. After removal of 8 bases from V and 0 bases from J, the junction contained 8 bases not matched to a gene. The CDR3 is made up of 15 amino acids.

J is TRBJ1-4 and V is TRBV7-9, with D unclear. Per the germline V gene, CDR1 is SEHNR and CDR2 is FQNEAQ (reference sequence). V lost 1 base and J 0 bases, leaving 3 bases between the germline ends. The length of the CDR3 is 14 residues. Here the CDR3 reads CASSLVSTNEKLFF. The CDR3 DNA sequence: TGTGCCAGCAGCTTAGTCTCAACTAATGAAAAACTGTTTTTT.

The CDR3 is CASSPLIGRNNEQFF. The CDR3 bases are TGTGCCAGCTCACCACTAATCGGCAGGAACAATGAGCAGTTCTTC. The rearrangement links TRBV18 to TRBJ2-1; no firm D call. This CDR3 is built from 15 residues. Trimming cost V 1 base and J 5 bases, with 12 bases left between them. The V gene's germline CDR1 is KGHSH and CDR2 LQKENI.

The chain links TRBV21-1 to TRBJ1-3; whether TRBD1, the table's D call, matches the DNA was not checked. TRBV21-1 is annotated as a pseudogene. The CDR3 covers 16 residues. CDR3 sequence reads: CASSKVSFFPGNTIYF. The CDR3 region has the DNA TGTGCCAGCAGCAAAGTCAGTTTCTTTCCGGGAAACACCATATATTTT.